This TCR beta chain was documented in a study of cytomegalovirus exposure and HLA in healthy donors (dated 2017 in TCRdb). In terms of the full investigation: A later analysis indicated that the 120 validation repertoires were generated on the platform also employed for the approximately 700 repertoires of the first cohort. The aim of the study was to test whether cataloging public T cell receptors could identify signatures of past pathogen exposure. Along with the approximately 650-subject first cohort, a separate validation cohort of around 120 different subjects was used. To predict cytomegalovirus infection status, the study brought together high-throughput TCR immunosequencing, statistical association of individual TCRs with disease status, and machine learning.

From cysteine to phenylalanine, the CDR3 is 14 amino acids long. The only DNA kept is the CDR3, 42 bases in frame from the first base. Germline trimming: 6 bases from V, 6 bases from J; junction bases outside gene matches: 6. For CDR1 and CDR2, the germline V gene lists SGHRS and YFSETQ. Overall results and qualifications from the work: The classifier was reported to diagnose cytomegalovirus status with high specificity and sensitivity in both the original and validation cohorts. In vitro tests confirmed that a few of the cytomegalovirus-associated TCR beta chains recognize cytomegalovirus antigens. A later analysis found that TCRs clustered in the first cohort also tended to co-occur in the roughly 120 validation repertoires, with 94% of cluster scores above 0. The validation cohort had no HLA typing available for a later analysis, so co-occurrence within that cohort was assessed over all 120 or so repertoires. While some public TCRs were present in many individuals, most TCR sequences turned up only very rarely across donors. According to the authors, the approach could potentially be generalized to other disease states and immunological phenotypes. The study listed 164 TCR beta chains as associated with cytomegalovirus.

The donors belonged to the validation cohort of around 120 subjects, which was separate from the 666-subject first cohort. For this clone: No antigen is known for it. No much larger clonotype is one base removed from it; base qualities were not supplied.

Library preparation was by the immunoSEQ multiplex PCR assay. Per the source publication's procedure: A statistical classification framework was built for diagnosing cytomegalovirus status from the catalog of TCR beta chain sequences. TCRdb carries this immuneACCESS record with in-frame sequences only. Its versions omit some clonotypes, under half of them owing to an unresolved V gene in the studies checked, with the rest unexplained. V and J calls and clone size follow that table, whereas D and trimming were derived from the DNA. This sample is represented by over 120,000 clones; about nine tenths of them were singletons. The ten top clones hold less than 8% of the sample.

Material: PBMCs. The receptor's source is a woman aged 25 to 45 in good health and CMV-seropositive. The V and J segments used are TRBV5-1 and TRBJ2-2; 9 nucleotides in the junction match TRBD1. The CDR3: CASIGDRVPGELFF. At the DNA level, the sequence is TGCGCCAGCATTGGGGACAGGGTCCCCGGGGAGCTGTTTTTT.